The rows below give T cell receptor beta chains drawn from one sample of a study of blood T cell repertoires in COVID-19. The protocol was immunoSEQ multiplex PCR, while the TCRdb copy is restricted to in-frame clones and leaves out a portion. The table shows approximately 150,000 clones, with roughly 84% occurring only once. Specimen: PBMCs or T cells enriched from blood (not recorded which). Receptor source: a man over 45 who had recovered from COVID-19. CDR3s include the opening cysteine and the closing phenylalanine or tryptophan. D genes are given only for firm matches. The listing skips clone size in some rows; elsewhere it reads once, few, many or a size class.

>few|TRBD1|TRBV29-1|TRBJ1-1
TGCAGCGTGGGACAGGGGGCCACTGAAGCTTTCTTT
CSVGQGATEAFF
>NA|NA|TRBV5-5|TRBJ1-2
TGTGCCAGCAGCTTGCGGTATGGCTACACCTTC
CASSLRYGYTF
>NA|NA|TRBV5-4|TRBJ1-4
TGTGCCAGCAGCTTGCGGGGTATGAGAGGTGAAAAACTGTTTTTT
CASSLRGMRGEKLFF
>NA|TRBD1|TRBV7-2|TRBJ1-2
TGTGCCAGCAGCTTAGTTAGGACAGGGGTAATTGGAGGCTACACCTTC
CASSLVRTGVIGGYTF
>NA|TRBD1|TRBV27|TRBJ1-2
TGTGCCAGCAGAAAACAGGGGGGCGGCTATGGCTACACCTTC
CASRKQGGGYGYTF
>NA|NA|TRBV3-1/TRBV3-2|TRBJ1-1
TGTGCCAGCAGCCAAGCCGGGACAATCACTGAAGCTTTCTTT
CASSQAGTITEAFF
>NA|NA|TRBV6-5|TRBJ2-1
TGTGCCAGCAGTTGGCGGCGGCCTAGTGGCAATGAGCAGTTCTTC
CASSWRRPSGNEQFF
>NA|TRBD1|TRBV16|TRBJ2-5
TGTGCCAGCAGCCGAGGGACAGCAAAAGAGACCCAGTACTTC
CASSRGTAKETQYF
>NA|TRBD1|TRBV7-9|TRBJ2-7
TGTGCCAGCAGACATACCGGGACAGGGGGATACGAGCAGTACTTC
CASRHTGTGGYEQYF
>NA|TRBD1|TRBV18|TRBJ1-5
TGTGCCAGCTCAAAAGGGACAGGGGGTAATCAGCCCCAGCATTTT
CASSKGTGGNQPQHF
>NA|TRBD1|TRBV27|TRBJ1-3
TGTGCCAGCAGAGACAGGGGTGGAAACACCATATATTTT
CASRDRGGNTIYF
>NA|TRBD1|TRBV5-1|TRBJ2-1
TGCGCCAGCAGCAGAGGGACAGCCAACAATGAGCAGTTCTTC
CASSRGTANNEQFF
>few|NA|TRBV6-4|TRBJ1-1
TGTGCCAGCAGTGAGCGGGGCATGAACACTGAAGCTTTCTTT
CASSERGMNTEAFF
>few|NA|TRBV30|TRBJ1-1
TGTGCCTGGAGTGTTTTTTCAGGACTAAACACTGAAGCTTTCTTT
CAWSVFSGLNTEAFF
>NA|TRBD1|TRBV10-3|TRBJ1-1
TGTGCCATCAGTGACCAAAGCCGGACAGGGGTTGGGACTGAAGCTTTCTTT
CAISDQSRTGVGTEAFF
>few|TRBD1|TRBV5-5|TRBJ1-5
TGTGCCAGCAGCTGGGGATCCGGGACAGGCAATCAGCCCCAGCATTTT
CASSWGSGTGNQPQHF
>NA|TRBD1|TRBV6-1|TRBJ2-2
TGTGCCAGCAGTGAGGGACAGGGATCCGGGGAGCTGTTTTTT
CASSEGQGSGELFF
>NA|NA|TRBV18|TRBJ1-6
TGTGCCAGCTCACCACTTGGGGGCGCGAATAATTCACCCCTCCACTTT
CASSPLGGANNSPLHF
>NA|NA|TRBV29-1|TRBJ2-3
TGCAGCGTTGTTCGGGTTTTTGGCACAGATACGCAGTATTTT
CSVVRVFGTDTQYF
>NA|NA|TRBV5-8|TRBJ2-4
TGTGCCAGCAGCTTGGCAGGGAAAGGTCTAGCCAAAAACATTCAGTACTTC
CASSLAGKGLAKNIQYF
>NA|NA|TRBV27|TRBJ1-6
TGTGCCAGCAGTTTACAGGGTTCACCCCTCCACTTT
CASSLQGSPLHF
>NA|TRBD1|TRBV30|TRBJ2-1
TGTGCCTGGAAAGCGACAGGGGGGTTCGATGAGCAGTTCTTC
CAWKATGGFDEQFF
>once|TRBD2|TRBV11-2|TRBJ2-1
TGTGCCAGCAGCGCCCGGACTAGCGGGGGGGCCAGCTCCTACAATGAGCAGTTCTTC
CASSARTSGGASSYNEQFF
>NA|NA|TRBV20-1|TRBJ2-7
TGCAGTGCTACCCGACAATACGAGCAGTACTTC
CSATRQYEQYF
>NA|TRBD2|TRBV10-1|TRBJ2-5
TGCGCCAGCAGCCCGGGAGGGTGGGAGACCCAGTACTTC
CASSPGGWETQYF
>NA|NA|TRBV29-1|TRBJ1-2
TGCAGCGTTGGCGAAAATGGCTACACCTTC
CSVGENGYTF